The 13 T cell receptor beta chains listed next were all sequenced from one sample in a study of blood T cell repertoires in COVID-19. The table came from immunoSEQ multiplex PCR; TCRdb's copy has only in-frame clones and leaves some out. The sample contains 120,000 or so clones, about four fifths of which appear only once. Sequenced sample: peripheral blood. The receptors were sampled from a man aged 60-69 years with active or convalescent COVID-19.

The genes are TRBV11-2 and TRBJ2-5, with TRBD1 as a possible D gene (6 bases). In germline, CDR1 is SGHAT, CDR2 FQNNGV. The ends were cut back, 5 bases at V and 1 base at J, with 20 bases in the middle. The CDR3 is made up of 17 amino acids. CDR3 residues: CASSPPGLQGLQETQYF. For the CDR3, the DNA is TGTGCCAGCAGCCCCCCCGGCCTACAGGGTCTCCAAGAGACCCAGTACTTC.

This chain links TRBV7-8 with TRBJ2-1, with 9 bases identical to TRBD1. CDR3 size: 14 residues. CDR1 SGHVS and CDR2 FQNEAQ come from the germline V gene. V shed 4 bases and J 9 bases; nucleotides not matched to a gene: 7. CDR3 loop: CASSSRTGDGEQFF. In nucleotides, the CDR3 is TGTGCCAGCAGCTCCCGGACAGGGGACGGTGAGCAGTTCTTC. The whole variable domain, filled in from reference TRBV7-8 and TRBJ2-1, reads GAGVSQSPRYKVAKRGQDVALRCDPISGHVSLFWYQQALGQGPEFLTYFQNEAQLDKSGLPSDRFFAERPEGSVSTLKIQRTQQEDSAVYLCASSSRTGDGEQFFGPGTRLTVL.

There are many counts of this clone. This chain links TRBV9 with TRBJ2-1; TRBD2 matches at 13 bases. Germline V gives CDR1 SGDLS, CDR2 YYNGEE. There are 15 residues in the CDR3. The junction had 6 bases not matched to a gene; V was cut back by 3 bases and J by 9 bases. DNA for the CDR3: TGTGCCAGCAGCGCCCGGACTAGCGGGAGTGGTGAGCAGTTCTTC. It yields the protein CASSARTSGSGEQFF.

The chain employs TRBV5-1 and TRBJ2-7; 9 nucleotides line up with TRBD2. The germline V gene encodes CDR1 SGHRS and CDR2 YFSETQ. This CDR3 contains 16 residues. V lost 8 bases to trimming and J lost 3 bases; unmatched junction nucleotides: 15. For the CDR3, the DNA is TGCGCCAGTAAGCTGGTAGCGGGAGTAGGTGGCTACGAGCAGTACTTC. It codes for CASKLVAGVGGYEQYF.

This chain joins TRBV28 and TRBJ2-7, with D maybe TRBD2 (6 bases). The V gene's germline CDR1 is MDHEN and CDR2 SYDVKM. This CDR3 has 15 amino acids. Trimming left V 7 bases short and J 3 bases short, with 19 bases between. DNA of the CDR3: TGTGCCAGCACACACGGGAGACCAGCCAACTACGAGCAGTACTTC. Encoded protein: CASTHGRPANYEQYF.

The J gene is TRBJ1-1, the V gene TRBV27; TRBD1 matches at 9 bases. Germline values: CDR1 MNHEY, CDR2 SMNVEV (reference sequence). This CDR3 has 16 residues. V lost 3 bases, J lost 1 base, and 6 bases stayed unmatched. The CDR3 sequence is CASSFSRTGANTEAFF. CDR3 coding DNA: TGTGCCAGCAGTTTTTCCCGGACAGGGGCGAACACTGAAGCTTTCTTT.

This clone was detected ten times or more. The chain has TRBV5-4 and TRBJ1-2; TRBD1 aligns across 9 bases. CDR1 is SGHNT and CDR2 is YYREEE in the germline V gene (reference sequence). V lost 5 bases to trimming and J lost 9 bases; unmatched junction nucleotides: 2. The CDR3 runs to 11 residues. The CDR3 loop reads CASRGQGRYTF. CDR3 DNA sequence: TGTGCCAGCAGGGGACAGGGTCGCTACACCTTC.

V and J are TRBV19 and TRBJ2-2; 7 positions match TRBD1. This CDR3 has 12 amino acids. Per germline, CDR1 LNHDA and CDR2 SQIVND (reference sequence). Trimming removed 7 bases from V and 4 bases from J; junction bases left unmatched: 0. The CDR3 bases are TGTGCCAGTACAGGGGGCACCGGGGAGCTGTTTTTT. This encodes CASTGGTGELFF.

V gene TRBV4-3 combines with J gene TRBJ2-5; TRBD1 matches 9 bases. From germline, CDR1 is LGHNA and CDR2 YSLEER. This CDR3 is 16 amino acids long. With 3 bases clipped from V and 4 bases from J, the junction kept 9 bases outside the gene matches. CDR3 amino acids: CASSQAQGALVETQYF. The CDR3 nucleotides are TGCGCCAGCAGCCAGGCACAGGGGGCGCTAGTAGAGACCCAGTACTTC.

V usage is TRBV2 and J usage is TRBJ1-5; D possibly corresponds to TRBD1 (5 bases). The ends were cut back, 3 bases at V and 2 bases at J, with 11 bases in the middle. Germline V gene data show CDR1 as SNHLY and CDR2 as FYNNEI. The CDR3 contains 15 residues. The CDR3 protein is CASSEVSGGNQPQHF. Written as DNA, the CDR3 is TGTGCCAGCAGTGAGGTCTCGGGGGGCAATCAGCCCCAGCATTTT.

The CDR3 is CSVETSGYYNEQFF. CDR3 in DNA: TGCAGCGTTGAAACTAGCGGGTATTACAATGAGCAGTTCTTC. The V gene is TRBV29-1, the J gene TRBJ2-1, with TRBD2 matching 9 bases. J was trimmed by 4 bases and V by 2 bases; bases with no gene match: 3. The CDR3 is 14 residues long. Germline V lookup: CDR1 SQVTM, CDR2 ANQGSEA.

The gene calls are TRBV19 and TRBJ2-2; TRBD1 agrees at 8 bases. After removal of 3 bases from V and 7 bases from J, the junction contained 10 bases not matched to a gene. Germline V gene sequence: CDR1 LNHDA, CDR2 SQIVND (reference sequence). This CDR3 is built from 16 residues. The CDR3: CASSILGQAGFGELFF. CDR3 bases: TGTGCCAGTAGTATTCTGGGACAGGCTGGCTTCGGGGAGCTGTTTTTT.

J is TRBJ2-2 and V is TRBV28, with TRBD1 identical over 9 bases. V lost 5 bases and J lost 7; bases outside the gene matches: 11. The CDR3 has 16 amino acids. Germline-derived CDR1 and CDR2 are MDHEN and SYDVKM. The CDR3 region has the DNA TGTGCCAGCAGTCTTCTTCCGGGACAGGGTCTCGGGGAGCTGTTTTTT. Translated, it gives CASSLLPGQGLGELFF.